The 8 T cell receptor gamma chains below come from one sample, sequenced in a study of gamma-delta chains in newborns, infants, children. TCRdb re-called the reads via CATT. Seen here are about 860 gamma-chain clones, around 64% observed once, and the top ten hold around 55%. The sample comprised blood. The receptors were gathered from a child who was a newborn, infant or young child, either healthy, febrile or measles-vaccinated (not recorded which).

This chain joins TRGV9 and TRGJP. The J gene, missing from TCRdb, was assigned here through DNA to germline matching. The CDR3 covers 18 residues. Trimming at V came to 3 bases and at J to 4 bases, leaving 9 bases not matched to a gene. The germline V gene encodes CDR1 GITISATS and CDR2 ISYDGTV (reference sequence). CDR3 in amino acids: CALWEPLLQELGKKIKVF. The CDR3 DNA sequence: TGTGCCTTGTGGGAGCCCCTCTTACAAGAGTTGGGCAAAAAAATCAAGGTATTT.

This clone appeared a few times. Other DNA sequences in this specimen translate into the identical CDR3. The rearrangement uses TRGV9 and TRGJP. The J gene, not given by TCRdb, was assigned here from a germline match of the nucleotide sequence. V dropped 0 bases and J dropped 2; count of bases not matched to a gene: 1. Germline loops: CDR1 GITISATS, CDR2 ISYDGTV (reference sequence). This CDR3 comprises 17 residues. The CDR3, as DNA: TGTGCCTTGTGGGAGGTGCGGCAAGAGTTGGGCAAAAAAATCAAGGTATTT. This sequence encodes CALWEVRQELGKKIKVF.

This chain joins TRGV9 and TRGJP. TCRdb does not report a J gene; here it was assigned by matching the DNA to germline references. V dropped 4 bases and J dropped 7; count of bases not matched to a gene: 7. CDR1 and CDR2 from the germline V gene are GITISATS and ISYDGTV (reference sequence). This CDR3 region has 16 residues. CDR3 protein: CALWELEELGKKIKVF. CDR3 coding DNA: TGTGCCTTGTGGGAATTGGAGGAGTTGGGCAAAAAAATCAAGGTATTT.

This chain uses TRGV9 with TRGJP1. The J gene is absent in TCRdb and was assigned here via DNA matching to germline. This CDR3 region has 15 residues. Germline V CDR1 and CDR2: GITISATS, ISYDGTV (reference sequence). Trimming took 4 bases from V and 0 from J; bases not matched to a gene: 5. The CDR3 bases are TGTGCCTTGTGGGATCCTTATACCACTGGTTGGTTCAAGATATTT. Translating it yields CALWDPYTTGWFKIF.

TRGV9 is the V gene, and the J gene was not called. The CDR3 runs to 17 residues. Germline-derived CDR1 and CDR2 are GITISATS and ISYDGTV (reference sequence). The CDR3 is CALWSPSQELGKKIEVF. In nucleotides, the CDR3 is TGTGCCTTGTGGTCCCCTAGCCAAGAGTTGGGCAAAAAAATCGAGGTATTT.

The DNA for the CDR3 is TGTGCCTTGTGGGACGAACTACAAGAGTTGGGCAAAAAAATCAAGGTATTT. This sequence encodes CALWDELQELGKKIKVF. The rearrangement uses TRGV9 and TRGJP. TCRdb does not report a J gene; here it was assigned by matching the DNA to germline references. The V gene's germline CDR1 is GITISATS and CDR2 ISYDGTV (reference sequence). CDR3 length: 17 residues. V gave up 4 bases and J gave up 4 bases; unmatched junction bases: 7.

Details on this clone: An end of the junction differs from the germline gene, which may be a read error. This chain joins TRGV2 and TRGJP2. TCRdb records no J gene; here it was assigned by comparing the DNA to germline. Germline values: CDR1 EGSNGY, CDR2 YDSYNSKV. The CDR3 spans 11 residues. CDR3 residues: CATRDGGIKTF. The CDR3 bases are TGTGCCACCCGGGACGGGGGGATCAAGACGTTT.

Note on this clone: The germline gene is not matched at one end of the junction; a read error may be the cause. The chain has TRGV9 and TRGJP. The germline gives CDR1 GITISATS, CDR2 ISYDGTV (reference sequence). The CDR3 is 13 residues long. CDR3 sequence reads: CALCELGKKIKVF. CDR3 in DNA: TGTGCCTTGTGTGAGTTGGGCAAGAAAATCAAGGTATTT.